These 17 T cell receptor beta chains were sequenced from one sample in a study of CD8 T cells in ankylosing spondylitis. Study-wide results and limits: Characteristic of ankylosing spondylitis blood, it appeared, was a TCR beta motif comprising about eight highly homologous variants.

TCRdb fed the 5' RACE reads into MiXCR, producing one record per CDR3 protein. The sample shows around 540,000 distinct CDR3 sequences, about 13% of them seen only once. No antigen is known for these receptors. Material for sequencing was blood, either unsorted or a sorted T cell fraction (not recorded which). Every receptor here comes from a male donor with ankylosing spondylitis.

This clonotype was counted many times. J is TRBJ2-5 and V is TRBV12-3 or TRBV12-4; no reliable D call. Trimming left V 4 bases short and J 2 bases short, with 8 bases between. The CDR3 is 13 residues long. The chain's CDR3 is CASSYSLQETQYF. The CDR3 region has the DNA TGTGCCAGCAGTTATTCCTTACAAGAGACCCAGTACTTC.

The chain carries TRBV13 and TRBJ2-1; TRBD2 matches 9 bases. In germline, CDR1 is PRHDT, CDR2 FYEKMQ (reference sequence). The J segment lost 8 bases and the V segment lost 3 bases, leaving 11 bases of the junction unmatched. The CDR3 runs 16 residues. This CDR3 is CASSFRMVAGAHEQFF. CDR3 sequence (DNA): TGTGCCAGCAGCTTTCGGATGGTAGCGGGAGCGCATGAGCAGTTCTTC.

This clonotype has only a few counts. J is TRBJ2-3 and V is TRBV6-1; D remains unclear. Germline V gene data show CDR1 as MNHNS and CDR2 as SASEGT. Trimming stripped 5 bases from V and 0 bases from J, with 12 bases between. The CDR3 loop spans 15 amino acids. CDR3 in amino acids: CASSTDPTSTDTQYF. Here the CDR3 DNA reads TGTGCCAGCAGTACAGATCCCACTAGCACAGATACGCAGTATTTT.

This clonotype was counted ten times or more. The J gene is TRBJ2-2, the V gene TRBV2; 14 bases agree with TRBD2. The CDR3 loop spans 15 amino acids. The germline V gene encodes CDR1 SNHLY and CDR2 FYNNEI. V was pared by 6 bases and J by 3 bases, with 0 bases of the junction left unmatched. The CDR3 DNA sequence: TGTGCCAGCAGGGGACTAGCGGGAGACACCGGGGAGCTGTTTTTT. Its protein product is CASRGLAGDTGELFF. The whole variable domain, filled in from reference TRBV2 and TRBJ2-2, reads EPEVTQTPSHQVTQMGQEVILRCVPISNHLYFYWYRQILGQKVEFLVSFYNNEISEKSEIFDDQFSVERPDGSNFTLKIRSTKLEDSAMYFCASRGLAGDTGELFFGEGSRLTVL.

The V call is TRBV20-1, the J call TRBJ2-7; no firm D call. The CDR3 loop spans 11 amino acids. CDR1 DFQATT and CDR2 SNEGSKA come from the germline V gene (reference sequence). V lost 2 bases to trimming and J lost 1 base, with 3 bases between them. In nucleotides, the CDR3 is TGCAGTGCTAGACAGTCCTACGAGCAGTACTTC. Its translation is CSARQSYEQYF.

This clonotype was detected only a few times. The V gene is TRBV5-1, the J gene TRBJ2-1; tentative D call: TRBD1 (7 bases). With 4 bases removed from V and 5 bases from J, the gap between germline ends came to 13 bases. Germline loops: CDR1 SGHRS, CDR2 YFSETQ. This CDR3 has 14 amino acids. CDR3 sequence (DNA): TGCGCCAGCAGCCGCGGGACAGCGAACAATGAGCAGTTCTTC. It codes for CASSRGTANNEQFF.

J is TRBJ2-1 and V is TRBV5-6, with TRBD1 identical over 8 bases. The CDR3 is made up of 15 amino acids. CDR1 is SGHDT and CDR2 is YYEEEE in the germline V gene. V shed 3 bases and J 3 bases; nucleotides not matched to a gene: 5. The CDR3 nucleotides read TGTGCCAGCAGCTCCACCGGGACAGGCTACAATGAGCAGTTCTTC. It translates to CASSSTGTGYNEQFF.

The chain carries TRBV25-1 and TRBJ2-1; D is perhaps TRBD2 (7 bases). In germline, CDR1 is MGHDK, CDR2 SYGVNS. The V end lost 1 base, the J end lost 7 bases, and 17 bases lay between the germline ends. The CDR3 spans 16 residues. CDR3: CASSESSGGQLNEQFF. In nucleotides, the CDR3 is TGTGCCAGCAGTGAATCTTCCGGGGGGCAGTTGAATGAGCAGTTCTTC.

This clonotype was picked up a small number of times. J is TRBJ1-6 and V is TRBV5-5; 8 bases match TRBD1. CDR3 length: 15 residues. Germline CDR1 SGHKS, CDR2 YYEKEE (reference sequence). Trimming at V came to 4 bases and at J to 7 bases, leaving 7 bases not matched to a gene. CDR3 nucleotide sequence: TGTGCCAGCAGCAACCGACAGGGGCGGAATTCACCCCTCCACTTT. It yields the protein CASSNRQGRNSPLHF.

The CDR3 reads CASSPNPRLAGQETQYF. DNA of the CDR3: TGCGCCAGCAGCCCCAACCCCCGGTTAGCGGGACAAGAGACCCAGTACTTC. This chain joins TRBV5-1 and TRBJ2-5; 8 bases match TRBD2. CDR3 length equals 17 residues. Germline assignment: CDR1 SGHRS and CDR2 YFSETQ. The ends lost 4 bases at V and 2 bases at J; junction bases unmatched: 13.

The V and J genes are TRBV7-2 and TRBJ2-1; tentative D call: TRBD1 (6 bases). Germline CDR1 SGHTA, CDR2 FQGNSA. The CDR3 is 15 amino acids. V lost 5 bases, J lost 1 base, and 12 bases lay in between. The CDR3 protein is CASSPDRFSYNEQFF. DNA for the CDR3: TGTGCCAGCAGCCCCGACAGGTTTTCCTACAATGAGCAGTTCTTC.

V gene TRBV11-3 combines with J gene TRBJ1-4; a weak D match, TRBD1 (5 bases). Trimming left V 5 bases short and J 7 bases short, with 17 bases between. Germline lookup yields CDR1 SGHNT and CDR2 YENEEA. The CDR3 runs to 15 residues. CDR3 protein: CASSLLTGGSEKLFF. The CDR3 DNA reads TGTGCCAGCAGCCTCCTGACCGGGGGAAGTGAAAAACTGTTTTTT. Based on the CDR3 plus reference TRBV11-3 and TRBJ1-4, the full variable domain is EAGVVQSPRYKIIEKKQPVAFWCNPISGHNTLYWYLQNLGQGPELLIRYENEEAVDDSQLPKDRFSAERLKGVDSTLKIQPAELGDSAVYLCASSLLTGGSEKLFFGSGTQLSVL.

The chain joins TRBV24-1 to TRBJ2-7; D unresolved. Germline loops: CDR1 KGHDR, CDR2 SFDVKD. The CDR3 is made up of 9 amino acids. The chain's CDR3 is CGFPREQYV. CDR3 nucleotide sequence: TGTGGATTTCCCCGGGAGCAGTACGTC.

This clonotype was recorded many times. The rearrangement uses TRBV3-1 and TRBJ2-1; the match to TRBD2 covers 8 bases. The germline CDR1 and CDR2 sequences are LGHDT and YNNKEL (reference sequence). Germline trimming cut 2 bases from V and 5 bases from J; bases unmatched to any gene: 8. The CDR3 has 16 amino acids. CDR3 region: CASSQHPAGANNEQFF. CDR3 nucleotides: TGTGCCAGCAGCCAACATCCAGCGGGAGCTAACAATGAGCAGTTCTTC.

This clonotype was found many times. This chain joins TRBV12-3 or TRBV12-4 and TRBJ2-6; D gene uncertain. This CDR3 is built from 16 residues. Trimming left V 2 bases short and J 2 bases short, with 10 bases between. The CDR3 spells CASSLNIVPGANVLTF. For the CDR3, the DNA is TGTGCCAGCAGTTTAAACATAGTTCCTGGGGCCAACGTCCTGACTTTC.

In DNA, the CDR3 is TGTGCCAGCAGCGGGGGGACAGATTACGAGCAGTACTTC. It codes for CASSGGTDYEQYF. This sequence joins TRBV5-5 and TRBJ2-7, with D possibly being TRBD1 (7 bases). This CDR3 comprises 13 residues. V lost 4 bases, J lost 4 bases, and 12 bases lay in between. Per the germline V gene, CDR1 is SGHKS and CDR2 is YYEKEE (reference sequence).

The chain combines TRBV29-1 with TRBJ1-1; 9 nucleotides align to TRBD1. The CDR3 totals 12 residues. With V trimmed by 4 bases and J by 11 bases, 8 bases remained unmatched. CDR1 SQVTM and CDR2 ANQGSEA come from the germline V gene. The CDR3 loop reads CSVGQGGWEAFF. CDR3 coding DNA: TGCAGCGTTGGACAGGGGGGGTGGGAGGCTTTCTTT.